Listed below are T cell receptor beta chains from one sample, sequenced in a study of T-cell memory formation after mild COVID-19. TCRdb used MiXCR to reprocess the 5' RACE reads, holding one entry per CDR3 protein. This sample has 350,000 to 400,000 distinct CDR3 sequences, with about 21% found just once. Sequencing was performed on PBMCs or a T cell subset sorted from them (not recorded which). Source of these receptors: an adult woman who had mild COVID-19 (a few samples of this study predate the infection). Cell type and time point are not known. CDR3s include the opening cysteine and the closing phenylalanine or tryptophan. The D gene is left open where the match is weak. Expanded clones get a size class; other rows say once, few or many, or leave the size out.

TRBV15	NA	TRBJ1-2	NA	TGTGCCACCAGCAGAGAAGGGGTGGAGGAGGTCCCCTATGGCTACACCTTC	CATSREGVEEVPYGYTF
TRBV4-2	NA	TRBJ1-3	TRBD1	TGTGCCAGCAGCCAGGACAGGGGGCTCACTGGAAACACCATATATTTT	CASSQDRGLTGNTIYF
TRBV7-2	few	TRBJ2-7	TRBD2	TGTGCCAGCAGCGATAGCGGGCTCGAGCAGTACTTC	CASSDSGLEQYF
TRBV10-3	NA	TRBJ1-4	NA	TGTGCCATCAGTGAGTCGAGAGAGGGAATTAATGAAAAACTGTTTTTT	CAISESREGINEKLFF
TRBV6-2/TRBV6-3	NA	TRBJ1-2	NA	TGTGCCAGCACCCGCTCTGGCCAGGGCTATGGCTACACCTTC	CASTRSGQGYGYTF
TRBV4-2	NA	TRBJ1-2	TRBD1	TGTGCCAGCAGCCAAGATCTGGGACAGGGGCACATCTGGAACTATGGCTACACCTTC	CASSQDLGQGHIWNYGYTF
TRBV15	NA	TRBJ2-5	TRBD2	TGTGCCACCACCTACCGTAGCGGGGGGTTGGAGACCCAGTACTTC	CATTYRSGGLETQYF
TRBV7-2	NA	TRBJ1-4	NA	TGTGCCAGCAGCTTATCAGGGCTTAATGAAAAACTGTTTTTT	CASSLSGLNEKLFF
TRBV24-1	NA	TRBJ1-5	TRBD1	TGTGCCACTTCGGACAGGGCGGGAATCAATCAGCCCCAGCATTTT	CATSDRAGINQPQHF
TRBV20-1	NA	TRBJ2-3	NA	TGCAGTGCTAGGAGGGGGACCAGCAGCAGCAGGACAGATACGCAGTATTTT	CSARRGTSSSRTDTQYF
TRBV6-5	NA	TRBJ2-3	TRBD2	TGTGCCAGCAGTCCCCTAGCGGAGACTAGCACAGATACGCAGTATTTT	CASSPLAETSTDTQYF
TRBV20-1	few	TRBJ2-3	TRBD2	TGCAGTGCTGCCCTGAGGGCGGGAGAGGGGAGCACAGATACGCAGTATTTT	CSAALRAGEGSTDTQYF
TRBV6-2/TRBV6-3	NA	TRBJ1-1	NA	TGTGCCAGCAGTTACGGAAGACAGAACACTGAAGCTTTCTTT	CASSYGRQNTEAFF
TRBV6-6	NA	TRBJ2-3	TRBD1	TGTGCCAGCAGCCGACAGGGGATAGCAGATACGCAGTATTTT	CASSRQGIADTQYF
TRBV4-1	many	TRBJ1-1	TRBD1	TGCGCCAGCAGCCAATGGGGACAGAAGAACACTGAAGCTTTCTTT	CASSQWGQKNTEAFF
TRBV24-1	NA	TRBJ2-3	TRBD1	TGTGCCACCAGCCATGGACAGGTCGCTAGCCGTCCCACAGATACGCAGTATTTT	CATSHGQVASRPTDTQYF
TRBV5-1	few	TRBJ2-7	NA	TGCGCCAGCAGGATCGGGACATCCAGCTCCTACGAGCAGTACTTC	CASRIGTSSSYEQYF
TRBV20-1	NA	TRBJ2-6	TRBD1	TGCAGTGCTAGACCCACAGGGGCTTCTGGGGCCAACGTCCTGACTTTC	CSARPTGASGANVLTF
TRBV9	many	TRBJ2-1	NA	TGTGCCAGCAGCGTAGACCCCGAGGGCGGTGAGCAGTTCTTC	CASSVDPEGGEQFF
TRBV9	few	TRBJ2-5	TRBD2	TGTGCCAGCAGCCCTCGTCTAGCGGGAGGGCCCCTCTACATGACCCAGTACTTC	CASSPRLAGGPLYMTQYF
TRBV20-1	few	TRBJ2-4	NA	TGCAGTGCTAGAGATGCGACGGAGGGGAACATTCAGTACTTC	CSARDATEGNIQYF
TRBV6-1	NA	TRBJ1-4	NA	TGTGCCAGCAGTGAATTTTGGCGGAATGAAAAACTGTTTTTT	CASSEFWRNEKLFF
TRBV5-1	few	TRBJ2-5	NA	TGCGCCAGCAGCGGAGGGGGAGCAGGGCAAGAGACCCAGTACTTC	CASSGGGAGQETQYF
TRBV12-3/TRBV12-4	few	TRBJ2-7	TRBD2	TGTGCCAGCAGTTTAGGCGGGACTAGCGGGATGTTCGAGCAGTACTTC	CASSLGGTSGMFEQYF
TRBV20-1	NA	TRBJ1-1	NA	TGCAGTGCTACCGACCCTTTAGGAGGGGGGACAAACACTGAAGCTTTCTTT	CSATDPLGGGTNTEAFF
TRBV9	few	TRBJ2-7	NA	TGTGCCAGCAGCGTAGCTTACGGTTCCTACGAGCAGTACTTC	CASSVAYGSYEQYF
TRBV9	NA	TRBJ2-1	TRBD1	TGTGCCAGCAGCGGGATTGGGACAGGGGGGAACAATGAGCAGTTCTTC	CASSGIGTGGNNEQFF
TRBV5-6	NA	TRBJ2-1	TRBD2	TGTGCCAGCAGCTTGGTTGCGGGGGGGCACAATGAGCAGTTCTTC	CASSLVAGGHNEQFF
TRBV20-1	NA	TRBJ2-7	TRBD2	TGCAGTGCTAGAGAGCGGGGGGCCTACGAGCAGTACTTC	CSARERGAYEQYF
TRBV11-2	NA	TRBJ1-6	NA	TGTGCCAGCAGCTTAGAAGGAGGGGCTAGTTCACCCCTCCACTTT	CASSLEGGASSPLHF
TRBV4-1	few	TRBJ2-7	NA	TGCGCCAGCAGCCATCAGGGCTTTGGCTACGAGCAGTACTTC	CASSHQGFGYEQYF
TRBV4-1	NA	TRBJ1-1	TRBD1	TGCGCCAGCAGCCAGACTTCCACGGACAGGCTTCTTACGGCTTTCTTT	CASSQTSTDRLLTAFF
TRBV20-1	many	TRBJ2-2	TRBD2	TGCAGTGCCGAACTAGCGGGGGGGCCTGGGGAGCTGTTTTTT	CSAELAGGPGELFF
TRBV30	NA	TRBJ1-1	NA	TGTGCCAGGAGTCAAAGCGAGAACACTGAAGCTTTCTTT	CARSQSENTEAFF
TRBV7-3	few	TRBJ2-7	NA	TGTGCCAGCAGCTTAAACGTGGGTGGAGAGCAGTACTTC	CASSLNVGGEQYF
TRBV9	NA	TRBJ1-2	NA	TGTGCCAGCACCGACGTGGGTTCAGAACCAAACTATGGCTACACCTTC	CASTDVGSEPNYGYTF
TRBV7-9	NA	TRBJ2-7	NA	TGTGCCAGCAGCTTTCGTACAGGGATCGACGAGCAGTACTTC	CASSFRTGIDEQYF
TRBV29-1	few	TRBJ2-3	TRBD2	TGCAGCGGGGGGACTAGCGGGAGCTGGGAGGATACGCAGTATTTT	CSGGTSGSWEDTQYF
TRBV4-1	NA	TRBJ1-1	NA	TGCGCCAGCAGCCAAGGGGAGACAGTCAACACTGAAGCTTTCTTT	CASSQGETVNTEAFF
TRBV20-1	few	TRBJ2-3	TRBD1	TGCAGTGCTCGTCGACAGGGTCCCACAGATACGCAGTATTTT	CSARRQGPTDTQYF
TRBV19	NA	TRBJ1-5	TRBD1	TGTGCCAGTAGTATAGGACAGGGAGTCAATCAGCCCCAGCATTTT	CASSIGQGVNQPQHF
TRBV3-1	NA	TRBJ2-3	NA	TGTGCCAGCAGCCAATCCCCCACAGATACGCAGTATTTT	CASSQSPTDTQYF
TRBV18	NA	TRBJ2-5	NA	TGTGCCAGCTCACCACAGAGGCTAACACAAGAGACCCAGTACTTC	CASSPQRLTQETQYF
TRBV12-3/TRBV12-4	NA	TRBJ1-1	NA	TGTGCCAGCAGTTCCTCTTACCTTAAGGGGACCTCTGAAGCTTTCTTT	CASSSSYLKGTSEAFF
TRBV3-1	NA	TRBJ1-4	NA	TGTGCCAGCAGCCTGGGAGGGGACACAACTAATGAAAAACTGTTTTTT	CASSLGGDTTNEKLFF
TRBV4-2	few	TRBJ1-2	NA	TGTGCCAGCAGCCAAGGGGGTGGCTACACCTTC	CASSQGGGYTF
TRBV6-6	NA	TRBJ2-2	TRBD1	TGTGCCAGCAGTTTCCCACAGGGGGCGAACACCGGGGAGCTGTTTTTT	CASSFPQGANTGELFF
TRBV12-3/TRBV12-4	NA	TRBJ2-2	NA	TGTGCCAGCAGCTACCGAGAGGTGGGCACCGGGGAGCTGTTTTTT	CASSYREVGTGELFF
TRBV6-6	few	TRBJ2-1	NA	TGTGCCAGCAGTCCCCGGGACGGGCGATTGTCCTACAATGAGCAGTTCTTC	CASSPRDGRLSYNEQFF
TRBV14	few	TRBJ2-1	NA	TGTGCCAGCAGCCAACTGGGTAAAGGGTACAATGAGCAGTTCTTC	CASSQLGKGYNEQFF
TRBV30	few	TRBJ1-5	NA	TGTGCCTGGAGTGTACGGAGCAATCAGCCCCAGCATTTT	CAWSVRSNQPQHF
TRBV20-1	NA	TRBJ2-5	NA	TGCAGTGCTCTAGGACTCAAGGAGACCCAGTACTTC	CSALGLKETQYF
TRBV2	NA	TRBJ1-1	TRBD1	TGTGCCAGCAGCCGGGACAGGGGGAAGGGGAACACTGAAGCTTTCTTT	CASSRDRGKGNTEAFF
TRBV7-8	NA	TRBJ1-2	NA	TGTGCCAGCAGCTTAGACAGCTTCAGGGATGGCTACACCTTC	CASSLDSFRDGYTF
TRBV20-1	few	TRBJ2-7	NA	TGCAGTGCTAGAGATTGGGCCAGAAGCTCCTACGAGCAGTACTTC	CSARDWARSSYEQYF
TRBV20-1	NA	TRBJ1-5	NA	TGCAGTGCTAGAGCGGGGAATGGCAATCAGCCCCAGCATTTT	CSARAGNGNQPQHF
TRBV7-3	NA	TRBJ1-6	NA	TGTGCCAGCCGCCTCGGGGGCGGCAATTCACCCCTCCACTTT	CASRLGGGNSPLHF
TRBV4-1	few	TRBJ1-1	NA	TGCGCCAGCAGCCAAGAAGGGGGAATAGGCACTGAAGCTTTCTTT	CASSQEGGIGTEAFF
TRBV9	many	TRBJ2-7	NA	TGTGCCAGCAGCCCGCAGGTCTCCTACGAGCAGTACTTC	CASSPQVSYEQYF